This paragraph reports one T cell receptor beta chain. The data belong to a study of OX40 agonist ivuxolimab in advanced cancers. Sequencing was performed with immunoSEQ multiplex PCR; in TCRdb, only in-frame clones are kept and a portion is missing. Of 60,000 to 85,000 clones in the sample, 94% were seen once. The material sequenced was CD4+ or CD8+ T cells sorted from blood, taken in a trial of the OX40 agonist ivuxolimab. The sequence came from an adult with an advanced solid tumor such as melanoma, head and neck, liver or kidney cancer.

The DNA of the CDR3 is TGTGCCAGCAGCTCGAGCTTGGTAGACACCTTC. Protein: CASSSSLVDTF. The rearrangement uses TRBV7-9 and TRBJ1-2; D unresolved. The germline gives CDR1 SEHNR, CDR2 FQNEAQ (reference sequence). This CDR3 region has 11 residues. Trimming removed 4 bases at V and 12 bases at J, with 12 bases between.